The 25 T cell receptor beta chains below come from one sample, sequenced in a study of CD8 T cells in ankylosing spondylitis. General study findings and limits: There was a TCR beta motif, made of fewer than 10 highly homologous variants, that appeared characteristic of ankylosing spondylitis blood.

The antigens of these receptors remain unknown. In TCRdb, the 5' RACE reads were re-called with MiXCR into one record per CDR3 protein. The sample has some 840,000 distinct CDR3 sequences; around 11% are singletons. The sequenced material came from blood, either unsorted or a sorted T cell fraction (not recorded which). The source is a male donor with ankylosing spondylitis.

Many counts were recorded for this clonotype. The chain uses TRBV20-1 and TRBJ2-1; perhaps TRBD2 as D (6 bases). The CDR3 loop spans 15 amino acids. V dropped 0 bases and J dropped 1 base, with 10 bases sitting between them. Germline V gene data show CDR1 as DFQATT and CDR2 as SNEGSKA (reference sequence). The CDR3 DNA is TGCAGTGCTAGAGATGGGGAGGATTCCTACAATGAGCAGTTCTTC. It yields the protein CSARDGEDSYNEQFF.

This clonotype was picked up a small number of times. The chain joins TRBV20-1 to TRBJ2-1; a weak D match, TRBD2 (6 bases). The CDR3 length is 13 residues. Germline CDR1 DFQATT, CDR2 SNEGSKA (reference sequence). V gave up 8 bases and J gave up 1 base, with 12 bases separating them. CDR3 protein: CSHGGPSYNEQFF. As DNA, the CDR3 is TGCAGTCACGGGGGACCTTCCTACAATGAGCAGTTCTTC.

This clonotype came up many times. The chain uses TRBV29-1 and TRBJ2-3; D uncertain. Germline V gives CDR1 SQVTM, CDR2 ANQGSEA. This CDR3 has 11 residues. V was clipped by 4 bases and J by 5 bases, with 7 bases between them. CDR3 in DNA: TGCAGCGTTGGTGTCCAAGATACGCAGTATTTT. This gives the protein CSVGVQDTQYF.

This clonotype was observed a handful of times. CDR3 sequence reads: CASSNLGQNQETQYF. The CDR3 DNA is TGCGCCAGCAGCAACTTGGGACAGAACCAAGAGACCCAGTACTTC. The chain joins TRBV5-1 to TRBJ2-5; 7 bases match TRBD1. The V gene's germline CDR1 is SGHRS and CDR2 YFSETQ. This CDR3 is 15 amino acids long. The V and J ends lost 4 bases and 0 bases, in that order; junction bases with no gene match: 6.

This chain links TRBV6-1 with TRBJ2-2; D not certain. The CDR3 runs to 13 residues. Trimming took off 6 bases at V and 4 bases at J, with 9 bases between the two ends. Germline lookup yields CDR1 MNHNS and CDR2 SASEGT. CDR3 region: CASRHRVTGELFF. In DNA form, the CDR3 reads TGTGCCAGCAGGCACAGAGTCACCGGGGAGCTGTTTTTT.

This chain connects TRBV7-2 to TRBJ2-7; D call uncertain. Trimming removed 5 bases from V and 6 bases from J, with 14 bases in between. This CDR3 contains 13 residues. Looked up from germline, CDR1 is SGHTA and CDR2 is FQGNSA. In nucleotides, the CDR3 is TGTGCCAGCAGCCTCCGGGCCGACGGCGAGCAGTACTTC. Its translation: CASSLRADGEQYF.

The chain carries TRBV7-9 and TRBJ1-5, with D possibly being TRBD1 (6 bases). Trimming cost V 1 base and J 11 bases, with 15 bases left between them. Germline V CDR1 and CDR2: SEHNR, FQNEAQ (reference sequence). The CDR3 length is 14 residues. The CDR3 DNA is TGTGCCAGCAGCTTAGACGGGGGGCGCAGTACCCAGCATTTT. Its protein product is CASSLDGGRSTQHF.

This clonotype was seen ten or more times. The CDR3 DNA is TGTGCCAGCAGCTTATTCCGTGATGAGCAGTTCTTC. Protein: CASSLFRDEQFF. The chain carries TRBV7-2 and TRBJ2-1; D remains unclear. The germline CDR1 and CDR2 sequences are SGHTA and FQGNSA. V was clipped by 2 bases and J by 8 bases, with 7 bases between them. The CDR3 loop spans 12 amino acids.

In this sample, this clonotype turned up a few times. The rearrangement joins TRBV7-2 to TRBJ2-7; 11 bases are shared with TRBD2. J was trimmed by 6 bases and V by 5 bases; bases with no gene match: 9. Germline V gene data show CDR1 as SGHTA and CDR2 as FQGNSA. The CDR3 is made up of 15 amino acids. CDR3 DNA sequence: TGTGCCAGCAGCCGATATAGCGGGGGGGCCATCGAGCAGTACTTC. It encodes CASSRYSGGAIEQYF.

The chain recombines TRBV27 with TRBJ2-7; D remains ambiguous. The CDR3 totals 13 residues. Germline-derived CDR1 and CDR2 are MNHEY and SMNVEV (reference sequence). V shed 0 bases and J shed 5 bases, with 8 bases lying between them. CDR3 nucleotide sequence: TGTGCCAGCAGTTTATCGATTTACCACGAGCAGTACTTC. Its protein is CASSLSIYHEQYF.

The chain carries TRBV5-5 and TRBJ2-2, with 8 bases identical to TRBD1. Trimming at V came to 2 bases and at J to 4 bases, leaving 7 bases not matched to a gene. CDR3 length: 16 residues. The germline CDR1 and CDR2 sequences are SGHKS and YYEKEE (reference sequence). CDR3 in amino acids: CASSLKGDRFTGELFF. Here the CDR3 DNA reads TGTGCCAGCAGCTTAAAGGGGGACAGGTTCACCGGGGAGCTGTTTTTT. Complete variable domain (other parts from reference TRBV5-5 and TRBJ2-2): DAGVTQSPTHLIKTRGQQVTLRCSPISGHKSVSWYQQVLGQGPQFIFQYYEKEERGRGNFPDRFSARQFPNYSSELNVNALLLGDSALYLCASSLKGDRFTGELFFGEGSRLTVL.

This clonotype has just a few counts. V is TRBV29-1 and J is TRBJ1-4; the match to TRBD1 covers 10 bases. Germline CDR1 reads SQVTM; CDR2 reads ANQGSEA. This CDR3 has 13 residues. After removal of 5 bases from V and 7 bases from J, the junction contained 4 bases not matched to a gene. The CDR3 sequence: CSVMTGGFEKLFF. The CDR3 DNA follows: TGCAGCGTTATGACAGGGGGCTTTGAAAAACTGTTTTTT. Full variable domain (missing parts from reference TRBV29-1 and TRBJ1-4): SAVISQKPSRDICQRGTSLTIQCQVDSQVTMMFWYRQQPGQSLTLIATANQGSEATYESGFVIDKFPISRPNLTFSTLTVSNMSPEDSSIYLCSVMTGGFEKLFFGSGTQLSVL.

The CDR3 DNA is TGCAGCGTTGAGGGCTCGGCAGGGGAAACCTACGAGCAGTACTTC. This encodes CSVEGSAGETYEQYF. J is TRBJ2-7 and V is TRBV29-1; weak D call: TRBD1 (6 bases). V lost 3 bases to trimming and J lost 2 bases, with 17 bases between them. This CDR3 has 15 residues. Looked up from germline, CDR1 is SQVTM and CDR2 is ANQGSEA.

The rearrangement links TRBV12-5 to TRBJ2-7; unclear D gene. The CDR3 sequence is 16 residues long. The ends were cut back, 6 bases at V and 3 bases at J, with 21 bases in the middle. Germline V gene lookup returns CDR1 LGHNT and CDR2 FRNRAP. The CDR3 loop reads CASGLTPHIASYEQYF. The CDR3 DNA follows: TGTGCTAGTGGCCTAACCCCACATATTGCGAGCTACGAGCAGTACTTC.

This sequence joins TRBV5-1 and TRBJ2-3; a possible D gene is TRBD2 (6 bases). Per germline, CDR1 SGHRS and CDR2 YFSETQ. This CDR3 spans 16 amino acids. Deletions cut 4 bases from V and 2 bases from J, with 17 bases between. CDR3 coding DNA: TGCGCCAGCAGCCTTCAAGTTCCGGGGGACACAGATACGCAGTATTTT. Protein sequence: CASSLQVPGDTDTQYF.

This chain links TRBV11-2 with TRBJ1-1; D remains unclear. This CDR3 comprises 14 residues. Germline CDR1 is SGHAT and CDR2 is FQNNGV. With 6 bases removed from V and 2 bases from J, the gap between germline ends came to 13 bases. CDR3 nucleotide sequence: TGTGCCAGCAGACGTTTACAGTTAAACACTGAAGCTTTCTTT. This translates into CASRRLQLNTEAFF.

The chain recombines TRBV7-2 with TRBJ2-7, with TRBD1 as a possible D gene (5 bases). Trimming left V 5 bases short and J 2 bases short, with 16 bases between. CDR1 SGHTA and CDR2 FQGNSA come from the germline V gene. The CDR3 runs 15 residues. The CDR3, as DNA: TGTGCCAGCAGCGTCACAGGTACAACGACCTACGAGCAGTACTTC. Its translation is CASSVTGTTTYEQYF.

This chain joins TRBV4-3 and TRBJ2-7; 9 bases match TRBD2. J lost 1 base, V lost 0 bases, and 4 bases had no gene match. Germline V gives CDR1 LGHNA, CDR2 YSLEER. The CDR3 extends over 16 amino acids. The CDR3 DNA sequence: TGCGCCAGCAGCCAAGATGCGCTAGCGGGGTCCTACGAGCAGTACTTC. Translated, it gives CASSQDALAGSYEQYF.

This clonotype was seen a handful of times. The chain's CDR3 is CASSLFTAGGNEQFF. The CDR3 nucleotides are TGCGCCAGCAGCTTGTTTACCGCGGGAGGCAATGAGCAGTTCTTC. This sequence joins TRBV5-1 and TRBJ2-1, with 8 bases that match TRBD2. The trim removed 1 base at V and 6 bases at J, leaving 6 bases unmatched. Per the germline V gene, CDR1 is SGHRS and CDR2 is YFSETQ. The CDR3 length is 15 residues.

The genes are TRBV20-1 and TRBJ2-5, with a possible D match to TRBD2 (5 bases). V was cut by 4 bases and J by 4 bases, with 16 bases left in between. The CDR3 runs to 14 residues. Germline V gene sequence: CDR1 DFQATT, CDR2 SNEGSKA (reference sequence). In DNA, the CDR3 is TGCAGTGCTAACGGGCGAGGAGGCGCAGAGACCCAGTACTTC. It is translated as CSANGRGGAETQYF.

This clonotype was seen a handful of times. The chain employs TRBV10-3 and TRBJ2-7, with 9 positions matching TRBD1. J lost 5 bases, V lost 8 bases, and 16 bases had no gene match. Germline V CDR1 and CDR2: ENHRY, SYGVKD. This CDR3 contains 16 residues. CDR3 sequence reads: CAISPVRDRALHEQYF. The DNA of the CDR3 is TGTGCCATCTCCCCAGTCCGGGACAGGGCCCTCCACGAGCAGTACTTC.

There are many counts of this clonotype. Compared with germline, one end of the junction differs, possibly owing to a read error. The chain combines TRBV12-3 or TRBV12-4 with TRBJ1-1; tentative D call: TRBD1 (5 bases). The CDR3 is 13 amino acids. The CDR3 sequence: CASSLAGYTEAFF. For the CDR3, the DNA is TGTGCCAGCAGCTTAGCAGGGTACACTGAAGCTTTCTTT.

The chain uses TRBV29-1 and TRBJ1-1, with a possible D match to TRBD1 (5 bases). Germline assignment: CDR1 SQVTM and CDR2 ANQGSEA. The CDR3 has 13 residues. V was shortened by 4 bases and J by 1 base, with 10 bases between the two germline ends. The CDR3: CSVVQGTNTEAFF. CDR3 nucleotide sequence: TGCAGCGTTGTCCAGGGAACGAACACTGAAGCTTTCTTT. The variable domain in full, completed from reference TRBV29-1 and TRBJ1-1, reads SAVISQKPSRDICQRGTSLTIQCQVDSQVTMMFWYRQQPGQSLTLIATANQGSEATYESGFVIDKFPISRPNLTFSTLTVSNMSPEDSSIYLCSVVQGTNTEAFFGQGTRLTVV.

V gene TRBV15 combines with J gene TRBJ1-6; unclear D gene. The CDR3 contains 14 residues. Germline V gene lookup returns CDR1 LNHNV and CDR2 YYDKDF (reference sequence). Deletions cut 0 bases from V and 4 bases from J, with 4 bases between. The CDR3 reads CATSRDHYNSPLHF. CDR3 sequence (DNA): TGTGCCACCAGCAGAGATCATTATAATTCACCCCTCCACTTT. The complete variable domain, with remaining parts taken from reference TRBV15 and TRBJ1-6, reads DAMVIQNPRYQVTQFGKPVTLSCSQTLNHNVMYWYQQKSSQAPKLLFHYYDKDFNNEADTPDNFQSRRPNTSFCFLDIRSPGLGDTAMYLCATSRDHYNSPLHFGNGTRLTVT.

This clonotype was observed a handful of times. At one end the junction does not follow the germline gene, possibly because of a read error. The CDR3, as DNA: TGTGCTAGCAGCCCTCGGAGGGGGCCGACCGGGGAGCTGTTTTTT. As protein: CASSPRRGPTGELFF. V usage is TRBV4-2 and J usage is TRBJ2-2; TRBD1 might be the D (7 bases). The CDR3 totals 15 residues. Germline assignment: CDR1 LGHNA and CDR2 YNFKEQ.